This T cell receptor (beta chain) is drawn from a study of shared clonotypes between healthy human individuals. Study at large: Samples came from a couple of female and a few male donors aged 18 to 49.

Of note for this clone: Its antigen remains unknown.

Germline-derived CDR1 and CDR2 are MNHEY and SVGAGI. The trim removed 5 bases at V and 4 bases at J, leaving 7 bases unmatched. The CDR3 runs to 14 residues. General study results and limits: Specimens sampled were limited to blood, with tissue repertoires likely differing.

Profiling relied on immunoSEQ multiplex PCR, and the TCRdb table lists in-frame clones only, not all of them. The table has 1 million to 1.3 million clones, 75% to 80% seen once. The source material was memory CD4+ T cells from PBMCs. The subset is: CD45RA-negative fraction. The chain employs TRBV6-5 and TRBJ1-1, with 7 bases identical to TRBD1. This TCR derives from a man between 18 and 35 years old in good health. Some clones in this sample may be carry-over from other donors' samples. The CDR3: CASSARQGGTEAFF. DNA for the CDR3: TGTGCCAGCAGTGCTCGACAGGGAGGCACTGAAGCTTTCTTT.